Below are 26 T cell receptor beta chains sequenced from a single sample in a study of blood T cell repertoires in COVID-19. Clones were read by immunoSEQ multiplex PCR, and TCRdb kept only the in-frame ones, dropping some. The table shows approximately 270,000 clones, with about 87% occurring only once. Sequenced input: PBMCs or T cells enriched from blood (not recorded which). The source of these receptors is a woman in her 30s with acute COVID-19.

The chain combines TRBV7-5 with TRBJ2-2; the table gives TRBD2 as D, unverified against the DNA. TRBV7-5 is a pseudogene. This CDR3 has 18 residues. The CDR3 DNA reads as TGTGTCAGAAGCCGAGGAGGGCTAGCTGATACGAACACCGGGGAGCTGTTTTTT. Amino acid sequence: CVRSRGGLADTNTGELFF.

This clone has more than one count but fewer than ten. The chain uses TRBV7-9 and TRBJ2-7; 12 bases line up with TRBD2. V lost 4 bases and J lost 2; bases outside the gene matches: 3. This CDR3 has 15 amino acids. Germline V gene lookup returns CDR1 SEHNR and CDR2 FQNEAQ (reference sequence). In DNA, the CDR3 is TGTGCCAGCAGCTGGACTAGCGGGAAGCCCTACGAGCAGTACTTC. Translating gives CASSWTSGKPYEQYF. Variable domain in full (rest from reference TRBV7-9 and TRBJ2-7): DTGVSQNPRHKITKRGQNVTFRCDPISEHNRLYWYRQTLGQGPEFLTYFQNEAQLEKSRLLSDRFSAERPKGSFSTLEIQRTEQGDSAMYLCASSWTSGKPYEQYFGPGTRLTVT.

The chain is built from TRBV12-3 or TRBV12-4 and TRBJ1-2; TRBD1 is a possible D gene (5 bases). The CDR3 consists of 13 residues. V was clipped by 6 bases and J by 6 bases, with 14 bases between them. Written as DNA, the CDR3 is TGTGCCAGCAGCGGGACTTCTAAGCATGGCTACACCTTC. Encoded protein: CASSGTSKHGYTF.

The chain recombines TRBV5-1 with TRBJ2-1; TRBD1 aligns across 8 bases. This CDR3 is 16 amino acids long. V was clipped by 4 bases and J by 5 bases; unmatched bases: 11. Germline V lookup: CDR1 SGHRS, CDR2 YFSETQ. The CDR3 reads CASSRADRVADNEQFF. The CDR3, as DNA: TGCGCCAGCAGCAGGGCGGACAGGGTGGCGGACAATGAGCAGTTCTTC.

The chain joins TRBV5-1 to TRBJ2-1; 11 nucleotides agree with TRBD2. The length of the CDR3 is 17 residues. Germline trimming cut 4 bases from V and 7 bases from J; bases unmatched to any gene: 13. Germline CDR1 SGHRS, CDR2 YFSETQ. CDR3 region: CASSPRSLAGVENEQFF. The CDR3 nucleotides read TGCGCCAGCAGCCCCAGATCACTAGCGGGAGTTGAGAATGAGCAGTTCTTC.

The rearrangement uses TRBV3-1 (or the pseudogene TRBV3-2) and TRBJ2-2; D perhaps matches TRBD2 (7 bases). The CDR3 has 13 amino acids. CDR1 LGHDT and CDR2 YNNKEL come from the germline V gene (reference sequence). V dropped 7 bases and J dropped 7 bases, with 13 bases sitting between them. The DNA of the CDR3 is TGTGCCAGCACCGGGGGGCTCGGCGGGGAGCTGTTTTTT. As protein: CASTGGLGGELFF.

The chain uses TRBV3-1 (or the pseudogene TRBV3-2) and TRBJ2-7; 10 bases fit TRBD2. Germline loops: CDR1 LGHDT, CDR2 YNNKEL (reference sequence). The trim removed 0 bases at V and 0 bases at J, leaving 11 bases unmatched. There are 19 residues in the CDR3. In DNA, the CDR3 is TGTGCCAGCAGCCAAGATCAGGGTAGCGGGGGGAAGTTCTCCTACGAGCAGTACTTC. Its protein is CASSQDQGSGGKFSYEQYF.

The genes are TRBV19 and TRBJ1-5; maybe TRBD1 (5 bases). This CDR3 spans 16 amino acids. CDR1 LNHDA and CDR2 SQIVND come from the germline V gene (reference sequence). The ends were cut back, 4 bases at V and 4 bases at J, with 17 bases in the middle. The chain's CDR3 is CASSTSHRTTNQPQHF. The CDR3 coding sequence is TGTGCCAGTAGTACATCTCACAGGACAACTAATCAGCCCCAGCATTTT.

The chain has TRBV2 and TRBJ1-2; TRBD1 might be the D (6 bases). The V end lost 11 bases, the J end lost 4 bases, and 17 bases lay between the germline ends. The CDR3 runs 13 residues. Germline CDR1 is SNHLY and CDR2 is FYNNEI. CDR3: CAGTGGAVYGYTF. The CDR3 region has the DNA TGTGCCGGCACTGGGGGCGCCGTCTATGGCTACACCTTC.

V usage is TRBV27 and J usage is TRBJ2-1, with 13 nucleotides matching TRBD2. Germline V gene lookup returns CDR1 MNHEY and CDR2 SMNVEV (reference sequence). This CDR3 comprises 13 residues. V lost 10 bases, J lost 8 bases, and 5 bases stayed unmatched. The CDR3 sequence is CATRGLAGDEQFF. The CDR3 nucleotides read TGTGCCACCCGTGGACTAGCGGGAGATGAGCAGTTCTTC.

The sample holds one count of this clone. The chain combines TRBV28 with TRBJ2-3, with D perhaps TRBD2 (6 bases). CDR1 and CDR2 from the germline V gene are MDHEN and SYDVKM. The CDR3 is 15 amino acids. V gave up 5 bases and J gave up 5 bases, with 17 bases separating them. The CDR3 loop reads CASSPRGGRRDTQYF. CDR3 coding DNA: TGTGCCAGCAGTCCCCGTGGGGGGAGACGAGATACGCAGTATTTT.

V gene TRBV28 combines with J gene TRBJ2-3; unclear D gene. The CDR3 runs 12 residues. Germline lookup yields CDR1 MDHEN and CDR2 SYDVKM. The V end lost 5 bases, the J end lost 4 bases, and 7 bases lay between the germline ends. CDR3 in DNA: TGTGCCAGCAGTGCCCTACCAGATACGCAGTATTTT. It translates to CASSALPDTQYF.

In the case of this clone: A junction end diverges from the germline sequence, so it may reflect a read error. The rearrangement joins TRBV7-9 to TRBJ1-3, with TRBD1 matching 11 bases. Germline lookup yields CDR1 SEHNR and CDR2 FQNEAQ (reference sequence). The CDR3 is 15 amino acids. The CDR3 sequence: CASSWGQGDGNTTYF. DNA for the CDR3: TGTGCCAGCAGCTGGGGACAGGGGGACGGAAACACCACATATTTT.

The rearrangement uses TRBV9 and TRBJ2-3, with 12 nucleotides matching TRBD1. Germline lookup yields CDR1 SGDLS and CDR2 YYNGEE. The CDR3 spans 16 residues. The ends lost 4 bases at V and 6 bases at J; junction bases unmatched: 9. As DNA, the CDR3 is TGTGCCAGCAGCCCGGCCGGGACAGGGGGCTGGGATACGCAGTATTTT. Protein: CASSPAGTGGWDTQYF.

A few counts support this clone. Other nucleotide sequences in the sample specify the same CDR3. The chain employs TRBV28 and TRBJ1-2, with 10 nucleotides matching TRBD1. J lost 2 bases, V lost 4 bases, and 1 base had no gene match. Looked up from germline, CDR1 is MDHEN and CDR2 is SYDVKM. The CDR3 is 14 amino acids. CDR3: CASSSGQGNYGYTF. In DNA, the CDR3 is TGTGCCAGCAGTTCGGGACAGGGGAACTATGGCTACACCTTC.

This rearrangement joins TRBV4-3 to TRBJ2-2; D not resolved. Trimming shortened V by 0 bases and J by 8 bases, and 10 bases separated the two germline ends. Germline CDR1 reads LGHNA; CDR2 reads YSLEER. This CDR3 has 14 residues. For the CDR3, the DNA is TGCGCCAGCAGCCAAGATGCGGTGTTGGGGGAGCTGTTTTTT. As protein: CASSQDAVLGELFF.

Comment on this clone: Other DNA sequences in this specimen translate into the identical CDR3. The gene calls are TRBV12-3 or TRBV12-4 and TRBJ2-1; D not resolved. The CDR3 spans 11 residues. Trimming left V 4 bases short and J 8 bases short, with 6 bases between. CDR3 nucleotides: TGTGCCAGCAGTTCTTTTGATGAGCAGTTCTTC. It specifies CASSSFDEQFF.

The rearrangement links TRBV14 to TRBJ1-2, with TRBD1 matching 8 bases. This CDR3 region has 15 residues. The V segment lost 1 base and the J segment 3 bases; nucleotides outside the gene matches: 4. Germline V gives CDR1 SGHDN, CDR2 FVKESK. The CDR3 nucleotides read TGTGCCAGCAGCCAAGGTCAGGGGGCCTACTATGGCTACACCTTC. Translated, it gives CASSQGQGAYYGYTF. Drawing the rest from reference TRBV14 and TRBJ1-2, the complete variable domain is EAGVTQFPSHSVIEKGQTVTLRCDPISGHDNLYWYRRVMGKEIKFLLHFVKESKQDESGMPNNRFLAERTGGTYSTLKVQPAELEDSGVYFCASSQGQGAYYGYTFGSGTRLTVV.

The CDR3 DNA sequence: TGTGCCAGCAGTTTAAGGGTAGCGCTCCTCCAAGAGACCCAGTACTTC. Translation: CASSLRVALLQETQYF. The rearrangement links TRBV28 to TRBJ2-5; the D gene is possibly TRBD2 (5 bases). The germline V gene encodes CDR1 MDHEN and CDR2 SYDVKM. The CDR3 is 16 residues long. V shed 2 bases and J shed 1 base, with 14 bases lying between them.

This clone was picked up one time. This chain connects TRBV7-2 to TRBJ2-7, with 10 bases aligning to TRBD1. Per the germline V gene, CDR1 is SGHTA and CDR2 is FQGNSA. This CDR3 contains 15 residues. V gave up 5 bases and J gave up 6 bases; unmatched junction bases: 10. CDR3 sequence (DNA): TGTGCCAGCAGCCCGAGTACGGGACAGGGGAGCGAGCAGTACTTC. Its protein product is CASSPSTGQGSEQYF. Full variable domain (missing parts from reference TRBV7-2 and TRBJ2-7): GAGVSQSPSNKVTEKGKDVELRCDPISGHTALYWYRQSLGQGLEFLIYFQGNSAPDKSGLPSDRFSAERTGGSVSTLTIQRTQQEDSAVYLCASSPSTGQGSEQYFGPGTRLTVT.

This clone has only one observation. This rearrangement joins TRBV24-1 to TRBJ2-1; D is ambiguous. V was cut by 0 bases and J by 10 bases, with 12 bases left in between. Germline V lookup: CDR1 KGHDR, CDR2 SFDVKD. CDR3 size: 14 residues. The CDR3 here is CATSDLMLGSEQFF. The CDR3 region has the DNA TGTGCCACCAGTGATTTGATGTTGGGTAGCGAGCAGTTCTTC.

The chain combines TRBV10-3 with TRBJ1-2, with 7 bases fitting TRBD1. This CDR3 contains 14 residues. Trimming took 10 bases from V and 4 from J; bases not matched to a gene: 12. Per the germline V gene, CDR1 is ENHRY and CDR2 is SYGVKD. CDR3 region: CATTTGAGGYGYTF. The DNA for the CDR3 is TGTGCCACCACAACAGGGGCCGGCGGCTATGGCTACACCTTC.

This chain links TRBV19 with TRBJ2-3; tentatively, D is TRBD1 (6 bases). Germline V gene sequence: CDR1 LNHDA, CDR2 SQIVND (reference sequence). CDR3 length: 14 amino acids. Deletions cut 6 bases from V and 10 bases from J, with 20 bases between. CDR3 protein: CASSTTRGQGSQYF. For the CDR3, the DNA is TGTGCCAGTAGCACAACTCGGGGCCAGGGGTCGCAGTATTTT.

The chain links TRBV28 to TRBJ2-7; the D is unclear. CDR1 is MDHEN, CDR2 SYDVKM, per germline. V lost 6 bases and J lost 6, with 12 bases in between. This CDR3 is 12 amino acids long. The CDR3 loop reads CASRTLWSEQYF. The CDR3 DNA is TGTGCCAGCAGAACCCTTTGGAGCGAGCAGTACTTC.

The chain has TRBV27 and TRBJ2-7, with D uncertain. Deletions cut 0 bases from V and 2 bases from J, with 8 bases between. This CDR3 is built from 14 residues. Germline CDR1 reads MNHEY; CDR2 reads SMNVEV (reference sequence). The CDR3 protein is CASSLSAAPYEQYF. The CDR3 nucleotides are TGTGCCAGCAGTTTATCGGCAGCGCCCTACGAGCAGTACTTC.

The chain joins TRBV30 to TRBJ2-1, with TRBD2 as a possible D gene (6 bases). Germline V gene data show CDR1 as GTSNPN and CDR2 as SVGIG (reference sequence). V was cut by 0 bases and J by 3 bases, with 12 bases left in between. This CDR3 spans 15 amino acids. CDR3 DNA sequence: TGTGCCTGGAGTGTATACGGGAGCGTCTACAATGAGCAGTTCTTC. Translating it yields CAWSVYGSVYNEQFF.